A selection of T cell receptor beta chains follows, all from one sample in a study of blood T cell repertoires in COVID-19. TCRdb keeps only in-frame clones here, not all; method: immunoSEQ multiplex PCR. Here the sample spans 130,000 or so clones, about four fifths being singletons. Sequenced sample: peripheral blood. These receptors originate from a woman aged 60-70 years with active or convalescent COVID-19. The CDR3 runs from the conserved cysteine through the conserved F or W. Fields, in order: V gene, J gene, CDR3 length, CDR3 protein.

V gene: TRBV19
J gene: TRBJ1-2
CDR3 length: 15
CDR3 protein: CASSIGLTPNYGYTF

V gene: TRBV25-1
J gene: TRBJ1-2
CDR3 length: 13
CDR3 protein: CASSEAGTNGYTF

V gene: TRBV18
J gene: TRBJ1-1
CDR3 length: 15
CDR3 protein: CASSQQGQANTEAFF

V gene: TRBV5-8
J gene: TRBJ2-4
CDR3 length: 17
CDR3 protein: CASSLVGGAQAKNIQYF

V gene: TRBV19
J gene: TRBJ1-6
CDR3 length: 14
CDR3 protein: CASSEQGGNSPLHF

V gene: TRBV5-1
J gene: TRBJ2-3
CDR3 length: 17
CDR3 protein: CASRPVASGGSTDTQYF

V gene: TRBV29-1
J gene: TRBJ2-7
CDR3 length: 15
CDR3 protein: CSVRGGPTGSLEQYF

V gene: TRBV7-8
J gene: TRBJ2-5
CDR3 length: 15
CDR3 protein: CASSRRRTSRETQYF

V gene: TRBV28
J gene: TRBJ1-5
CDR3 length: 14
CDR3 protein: CASRQGTPYQPQHF

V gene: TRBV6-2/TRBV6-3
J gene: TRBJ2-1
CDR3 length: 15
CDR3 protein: CASSWTSGDYNEQFF

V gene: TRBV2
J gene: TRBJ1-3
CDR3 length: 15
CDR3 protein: CASTAAGFAGNTIYF

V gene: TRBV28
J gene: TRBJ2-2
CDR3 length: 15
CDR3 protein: CASSNGGINTGELFF

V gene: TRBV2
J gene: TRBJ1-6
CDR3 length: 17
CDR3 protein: CASRDRGLRTYNSPLHF

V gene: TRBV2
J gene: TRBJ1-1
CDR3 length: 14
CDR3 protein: CASRGQGKATEAFF

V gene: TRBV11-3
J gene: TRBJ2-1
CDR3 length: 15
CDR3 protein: CASSIRTGGINEQFF

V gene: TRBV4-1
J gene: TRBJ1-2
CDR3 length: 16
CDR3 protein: CASSQARQGEGIGYTF

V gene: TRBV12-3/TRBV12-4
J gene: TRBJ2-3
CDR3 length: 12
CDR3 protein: CASSTRANTQYF

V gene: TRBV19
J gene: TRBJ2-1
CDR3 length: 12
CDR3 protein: CASNRGFNEQFF

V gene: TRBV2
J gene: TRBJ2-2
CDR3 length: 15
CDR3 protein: CARPGQGLNTGELFF